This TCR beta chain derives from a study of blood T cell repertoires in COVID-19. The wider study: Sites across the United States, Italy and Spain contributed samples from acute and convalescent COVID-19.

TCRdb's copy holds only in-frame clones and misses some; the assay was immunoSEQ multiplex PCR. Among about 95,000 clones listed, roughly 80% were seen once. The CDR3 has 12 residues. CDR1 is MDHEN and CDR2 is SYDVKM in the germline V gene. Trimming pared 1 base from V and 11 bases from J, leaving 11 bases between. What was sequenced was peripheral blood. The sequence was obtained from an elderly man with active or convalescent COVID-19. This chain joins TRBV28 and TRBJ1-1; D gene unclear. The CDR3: CASSLSREVAFF. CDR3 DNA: TGTGCCAGCAGTTTATCTCGGGAAGTGGCTTTCTTT.